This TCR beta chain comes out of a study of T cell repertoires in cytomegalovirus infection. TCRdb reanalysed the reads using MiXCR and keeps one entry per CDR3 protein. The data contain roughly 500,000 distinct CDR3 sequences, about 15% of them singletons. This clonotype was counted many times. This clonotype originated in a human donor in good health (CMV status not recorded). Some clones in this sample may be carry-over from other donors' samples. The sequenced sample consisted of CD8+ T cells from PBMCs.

The CDR3 DNA reads TGCGCCAGCAGCCAAGATGGCCGAGCTACTAACTATGGCTACACCTTC. Its protein is CASSQDGRATNYGYTF. The chain couples TRBV4-1 to TRBJ1-2; D is unresolved. Trimming removed 0 bases from V and 0 bases from J, with 11 bases in between. The CDR3 totals 16 residues. The germline V gene encodes CDR1 MGHRA and CDR2 YSYEKL.